This T cell receptor (beta chain) was identified during a study of human CD8 memory T cell subsets. Study results and caveats: Similarly high diversity marked stem-like memory and precursor exhausted T cells, unlike effector memory cells. When diversity was estimated with Chao1, stem-like memory T cells appeared more diverse than precursor exhausted T cells.

A word on this clonotype: Antigen specificity is unknown.

The germline CDR1 and CDR2 sequences are DFQATT and SNEGSKA (reference sequence). This CDR3 spans 14 amino acids. Each subset gave duplicate vials of approximately 140,000 sorted CD8+ T cells for RNA. UMI-labeled 5' RACE yielded the TCR beta libraries. TCRdb re-called the 5' RACE reads; every CDR3 protein appears as one record, without DNA. The listing contains 7,000 to 7,500 distinct CDR3 sequences. The gene calls are TRBV20-1 and TRBJ2-7. The sequence was obtained from a human donor in good health. Input material: CD8+ T cells from PBMCs. The CDR3 reads CSARKENAGYEQYF.